A selection of T cell receptor beta chains follows, all from one sample in a study of OX40 agonist ivuxolimab in advanced cancers. Clones were sequenced by immunoSEQ multiplex PCR, and TCRdb holds only the in-frame ones, with some missing. The data contain 71,000 or so clones, 86% of them singletons. Here the sequenced sample was CD4+ or CD8+ T cells sorted from blood, taken in a trial of the OX40 agonist ivuxolimab. These receptors were obtained from an adult with an advanced solid tumor such as melanoma, head and neck, liver or kidney cancer. The CDR3 runs from the conserved cysteine through the conserved F or W. Fields, in order: J gene, clone size, V gene, D gene, CDR3 DNA, CDR3 protein. A D gene is named only where the DNA matches it firmly. The size field is filled for only some rows; it gives once, few, many or a size class.

TRBJ2-7 | . | TRBV9 | . | TGTGCCAGCAGCAATGCCCAGAGGGGGAACCCCCACGAGCAGTACTTC | CASSNAQRGNPHEQYF
TRBJ2-6 | . | TRBV19 | TRBD1 | TGTGCCAGTAACTTCCGGGACAGGCCCTCCTCTGGGGCCAACGTCCTGACTTTC | CASNFRDRPSSGANVLTF
TRBJ1-1 | once | TRBV19 | TRBD1 | TGTGCCAGTAACCCAGGGGGGAACACTGAAGCTTTCTTT | CASNPGGNTEAFF
TRBJ1-6 | . | TRBV6-1 | . | TGTGCCAGCTCAAAGTTGGGGGAAGGTTCACCCCTCCACTTT | CASSKLGEGSPLHF
TRBJ1-1 | . | TRBV7-6 | TRBD1 | TGTGCCAGCAGCTTAGGTATACAGGGGGCGAACACTGAAGCTTTCTTT | CASSLGIQGANTEAFF
TRBJ1-2 | . | TRBV28 | . | TGTGCCAGCAGCCAGGCCACACTCGGCTATGGCTACACCTTC | CASSQATLGYGYTF
TRBJ2-7 | once | TRBV27 | TRBD2 | TGTGCCAGCAGTTCCGGGACTAGCGGTTACTACGAGCAGTACTTC | CASSSGTSGYYEQYF
TRBJ2-5 | . | TRBV5-6 | TRBD2 | TGTGCCAGCAGCTTGGTAATAGCGGGGTTCCAAGAGACCCAGTACTTC | CASSLVIAGFQETQYF
TRBJ1-3 | . | TRBV30 | . | TGTGCCTGGAGCCCCTCTGGAAACACCATATATTTT | CAWSPSGNTIYF
TRBJ1-4 | . | TRBV6-5 | . | TGTGCCAGCAGTGCACGGTCAGATAATGAAAAACTGTTTTTT | CASSARSDNEKLFF
TRBJ2-7 | . | TRBV9 | . | TGTGCCAGCAAAGGGGAGTCCTACGAGCAGTACTTC | CASKGESYEQYF
TRBJ2-5 | . | TRBV11-1 | . | TGTGCCAGCAGCTTAGACTTTGTAGAAGAGACCCAGTACTTC | CASSLDFVEETQYF
TRBJ2-1 | . | TRBV6-5 | TRBD2 | TGTGCCAGCAGTTACTCCCGCGGGGGGGCTGTGGGTGAGCAGTTCTTC | CASSYSRGGAVGEQFF
TRBJ2-5 | . | TRBV6-6 | TRBD2 | TGTGCCAGCAGTCACAGGACTAGCGGAGGGGAGACCCAGTACTTC | CASSHRTSGGETQYF
TRBJ1-5 | . | TRBV19 | . | TGTGCCAGTAGTATTTTGGACCTCAATCAGCCCCAGCATTTT | CASSILDLNQPQHF
TRBJ1-1 | . | TRBV18 | . | TGTGCCAGCTCCGACCGCGAGACAAGCATGAACACTGAAGCTTTCTTT | CASSDRETSMNTEAFF
TRBJ1-6 | . | TRBV5-1 | . | TGCGCCAGCAGCTTGGACGGCCCCCGTAATTCACCCCTCCACTTT | CASSLDGPRNSPLHF
TRBJ2-1 | . | TRBV7-9 | . | TGTGCCAGCAGCTTAAGACAGTTCAGCTCCTACAATGAGCAGTTCTTC | CASSLRQFSSYNEQFF
TRBJ2-3 | . | TRBV11-2 | . | TGTGCCAGCAGCTTAGGGGGATTAGCAAGCACAGATACGCAGTATTTT | CASSLGGLASTDTQYF
TRBJ1-1 | . | TRBV28 | . | TGTGCCAGTAGGGTCAACACTGAAGCTTTCTTT | CASRVNTEAFF
TRBJ2-5 | . | TRBV2 | . | TGTGCCAGCAGTGAAGGGGTCGCGACAGAGACCCAGTACTTC | CASSEGVATETQYF
TRBJ2-1 | few | TRBV10-3 | . | TGTGCCATCAGTCCTAGCTCCTACAATGAGCAGTTCTTC | CAISPSSYNEQFF
TRBJ1-2 | . | TRBV6-6 | TRBD1 | TGTGCCAGCAGTACGGACAGGGATTATGGCTACACCTTC | CASSTDRDYGYTF
TRBJ2-7 | . | TRBV5-1 | . | TGCGCCAGCAGCTTGGGTTCAGCTTCCTACGAGCAGTACTTC | CASSLGSASYEQYF
TRBJ2-1 | . | TRBV5-1 | . | TGCGCCAGCAGCGCCCTCACGGATGAGCAGTTCTTC | CASSALTDEQFF
TRBJ1-1 | . | TRBV6-6 | . | TGTGCCAGCAGTTATATAGTGAACACTGAAGCTTTCTTT | CASSYIVNTEAFF
TRBJ2-6 | . | TRBV18 | TRBD1 | TGTGCCAGCTCACCTGGACAGGGAGGGGCCAACGTCCTGACTTTC | CASSPGQGGANVLTF
TRBJ1-1 | . | TRBV5-1 | . | TGCGCCAGCAGCCTACAGACAGAGATGAACACTGAAGCTTTCTTT | CASSLQTEMNTEAFF
TRBJ2-6 | . | TRBV6-1 | . | TGTGCCAGCAGGATGCCGAGCTCTGGGGCCAACGTCCTGACTTTC | CASRMPSSGANVLTF
TRBJ1-2 | . | TRBV6-6 | TRBD1 | TGTGCCAGCAGCGACAGGGGGTCGAACTATGGCTACACCTTC | CASSDRGSNYGYTF
TRBJ2-5 | . | TRBV28 | TRBD1 | TGTGCCAGCAGTCTCCCCTCGACAGGGGAAGAGACCCAGTACTTC | CASSLPSTGEETQYF
TRBJ2-2 | . | TRBV7-2 | . | TGTGCCAGCAGCTGGAAGCGGAACACCGGGGAGCTGTTTTTT | CASSWKRNTGELFF
TRBJ2-6 | . | TRBV7-3 | . | TGTGCCAGCCGCTTGGGCCAGCTGGACTCTGGGGCCAACGTCCTGACTTTC | CASRLGQLDSGANVLTF
TRBJ1-1 | . | TRBV7-3 | . | TGTGCCAGCAGCTTAACGAGGGGCACTGAAGCTTTCTTT | CASSLTRGTEAFF
TRBJ2-3 | once | TRBV9 | . | TGTGCCAGCAGACCCGGCAGCACAGATACGCAGTATTTT | CASRPGSTDTQYF
TRBJ1-5 | . | TRBV7-8 | . | TGTGCCAGCAGCTTAGGATCGGGTTCGTTCAATCAGCCCCAGCATTTT | CASSLGSGSFNQPQHF
TRBJ2-7 | . | TRBV9 | . | TGTGCCAGCAGCCCACAGGATCAGGGTAACCGCTACGAGCAGTACTTC | CASSPQDQGNRYEQYF
TRBJ2-1 | . | TRBV29-1 | TRBD2 | TGCAGCGTTGGGGGAGTAGCGGGATGGGGCGGTGAGCAGTTCTTC | CSVGGVAGWGGEQFF
TRBJ1-1 | . | TRBV5-1 | . | TGCGCCAGCAGCCCGACAGGCGGCGAAGCTTTCTTT | CASSPTGGEAFF
TRBJ2-2 | . | TRBV9 | . | TGTGCCAGCAGCGTAACCCTAGCCGGCGGGGAGCTGTTTTTT | CASSVTLAGGELFF
TRBJ2-1 | . | TRBV29-1 | . | TGCAGCGTTGGTACGAGTCTTTACAATGAGCAGTTCTTC | CSVGTSLYNEQFF
TRBJ1-1 | . | TRBV7-8 | . | TGTGCCAGTTACCCTGGGACACCGAACACTGAAGCTTTCTTT | CASYPGTPNTEAFF